Each of the 32 T cell receptor beta chains below was sequenced from the same sample in a study of patients and donors after allogeneic stem cell transplantation. From the RT-PCR reads, TCRdb called clonotypes with MiXCR, one entry per CDR3 protein. The sample lists under 200,000 distinct CDR3 sequences; 30% were seen once. The material sequenced was blood, either unsorted or a sorted T cell fraction (not recorded which). The receptors come from a human donor who was either an allogeneic HSCT recipient or a stem cell or donor lymphocyte infusion donor (not recorded which). It is not recorded whose cells these are; they may come from a transplant donor.

The chain uses TRBV4-3 and TRBJ2-2; no reliable D call. Germline V gives CDR1 LGHNA, CDR2 YSLEER. Trimming stripped 0 bases from V and 6 bases from J, with 8 bases between. CDR3 size: 14 residues. The CDR3 bases are TGCGCCAGCAGCCAAGATCGGGTAGCCGGGGAGCTGTTTTTT. Protein: CASSQDRVAGELFF.

This clonotype came up a few times. The chain has TRBV20-1 and TRBJ2-7; 7 bases are a match to TRBD2. After removal of 6 bases from V and 7 bases from J, the junction contained 15 bases not matched to a gene. The germline gives CDR1 DFQATT, CDR2 SNEGSKA (reference sequence). CDR3 size: 14 residues. The CDR3 sequence: CSAYWITSVEEQYF. The CDR3 DNA reads as TGCAGTGCCTATTGGATTACTAGCGTCGAGGAGCAGTACTTC.

This clonotype was seen more than once but under ten times. The chain employs TRBV5-5 and TRBJ2-5, with unresolved D. Germline assignment: CDR1 SGHKS and CDR2 YYEKEE (reference sequence). Trimming pared 0 bases from V and 2 bases from J, leaving 8 bases between. The CDR3 has 14 amino acids. The CDR3 sequence: CASSLALGQETQYF. CDR3 DNA: TGTGCCAGCAGCTTGGCGTTGGGGCAAGAGACCCAGTACTTC.

This clonotype has only a few counts. CDR3 amino acids: CSVRGIATDTQYF. The CDR3 nucleotides are TGCAGCGTTCGCGGAATAGCCACAGATACGCAGTATTTT. This chain joins TRBV29-1 and TRBJ2-3; no reliable D call. The V gene's germline CDR1 is SQVTM and CDR2 ANQGSEA. V lost 5 bases and J lost 2, with 11 bases in between. The CDR3 runs to 13 residues.

The CDR3 reads CASSLGQGTRWPQHF. The CDR3 bases are TGTGCCAGCAGCTTAGGACAGGGGACTCGGTGGCCCCAGCATTTT. The V and J genes are TRBV7-6 and TRBJ1-5, with 8 bases aligning to TRBD1. The trim removed 1 base at V and 9 bases at J, leaving 8 bases unmatched. In germline, CDR1 is SGHVS, CDR2 FNYEAQ. The CDR3 contains 15 residues.

In this sample, this clonotype turned up a few times. The V call is TRBV4-3, the J call TRBJ1-3; no reliable D call. The CDR3 is made up of 16 amino acids. Trimming took 0 bases from V and 4 from J, leaving 13 bases between them. Germline loops: CDR1 LGHNA, CDR2 YSLEER. The CDR3 DNA reads as TGCGCCAGCAGCCAAGATCGTTCGGAGTACGGAAACACCATATATTTT. Its translation is CASSQDRSEYGNTIYF.

The CDR3 loop reads CATEKTRLAGPYEQYF. In DNA, the CDR3 is TGTGCCACGGAAAAAACCCGACTAGCGGGGCCCTACGAGCAGTACTTC. This chain uses TRBV10-3 with TRBJ2-7; 11 bases are shared with TRBD2. Germline CDR1 is ENHRY and CDR2 is SYGVKD. J lost 2 bases, V lost 10 bases, and 13 bases had no gene match. This CDR3 has 16 amino acids.

This clonotype was picked up one time. The germline gene is not matched at one end of the junction; a read error may be the cause. The J gene is TRBJ1-1, the V gene TRBV6-6; D is possibly TRBD1 (6 bases). Germline CDR1 and CDR2: MNHNY and SVGAGI (reference sequence). This CDR3 comprises 13 residues. CDR3 amino acids: CASDGGLNTGAFF. CDR3 in DNA: TGTGCCAGCGACGGGGGCTTGAACACTGGAGCTTTCTTT.

This clonotype came up once. V usage is TRBV28 and J usage is TRBJ2-1; TRBD2 agrees at 8 bases. CDR3 length equals 16 residues. Germline assignment: CDR1 MDHEN and CDR2 SYDVKM. The V gene end was trimmed by 5 bases and the J gene end by 7 bases; junction bases not matched to a gene: 13. The CDR3 protein is CASSALTSALGNEQFF. Written as DNA, the CDR3 is TGTGCCAGCAGTGCCTTGACTAGCGCCCTCGGGAATGAGCAGTTCTTC.

This clonotype showed up just a few times. The V and J genes are TRBV12-3 or TRBV12-4 and TRBJ2-3; D possibly corresponds to TRBD2 (5 bases). Trimming cost V 5 bases and J 0 bases, with 15 bases left between them. This CDR3 spans 16 amino acids. CDR3 in DNA: TGTGCCAGCAGTATGGGAGCCCTTTCTAGCACAGATACGCAGTATTTT. This codes for CASSMGALSSTDTQYF.

There are a few counts of this clonotype. This chain connects TRBV20-1 to TRBJ2-7; either TRBD1 or TRBD2 may supply D (5 bases each). Trimming cost V 2 bases and J 0 bases, with 11 bases left between them. The CDR3 extends over 14 amino acids. The germline V gene encodes CDR1 DFQATT and CDR2 SNEGSKA (reference sequence). The CDR3, as DNA: TGCAGTGCTAGATACCGGGGCTACTCCTACGAGCAGTACTTC. Translation: CSARYRGYSYEQYF.

This clonotype was observed at least ten times. The chain joins TRBV20-1 to TRBJ2-3; D is unresolved. Germline V gives CDR1 DFQATT, CDR2 SNEGSKA (reference sequence). The CDR3 runs to 11 residues. V lost 8 bases, J lost 7 bases, and 13 bases lay in between. The CDR3 protein is CSPGQANTQYF. DNA of the CDR3: TGCAGTCCCGGTCAAGCGAATACGCAGTATTTT.

The chain combines TRBV29-1 with TRBJ2-1; possibly TRBD2 for D (5 bases). The CDR3 covers 14 residues. Germline CDR1 reads SQVTM; CDR2 reads ANQGSEA. V was pared by 3 bases and J by 0 bases, with 9 bases between. The CDR3 nucleotides read TGCAGCGTTGAGGAGGCCAGCTCCTACAATGAGCAGTTCTTC. Translating gives CSVEEASSYNEQFF.

This chain links TRBV4-1 with TRBJ2-7; D remains unclear. There are 14 residues in the CDR3. Germline V gives CDR1 MGHRA, CDR2 YSYEKL. The V and J ends lost 1 base and 3 bases respectively, with 10 bases between them. The CDR3 nucleotides are TGCGCCAGCAGCCAAGGCCAGGCGGACTACGAGCAGTACTTC. Translating gives CASSQGQADYEQYF.

The chain uses TRBV27 and TRBJ1-1; D is uncertain. V was clipped by 2 bases and J by 3 bases, with 10 bases between them. Looked up from germline, CDR1 is MNHEY and CDR2 is SMNVEV (reference sequence). This CDR3 spans 14 amino acids. CDR3 residues: CASSLAAWDTEAFF. The DNA for the CDR3 is TGTGCCAGCAGTTTAGCGGCGTGGGACACTGAAGCTTTCTTT.

This chain links TRBV7-2 with TRBJ2-3; possible D gene TRBD1, 5 bases. Germline CDR1 reads SGHTA; CDR2 reads FQGNSA. V gave up 2 bases and J gave up 4 bases, with 10 bases separating them. This CDR3 is built from 14 residues. CDR3 nucleotide sequence: TGTGCCAGCAGCTTATCAGGGCCCCCAGATACGCAGTATTTT. It codes for CASSLSGPPDTQYF.

This clonotype was detected once. The V and J genes are TRBV6-5 and TRBJ1-6, with 7 bases fitting TRBD1. The junction had 10 bases not matched to a gene; V was cut back by 7 bases and J by 7 bases. This CDR3 comprises 15 residues. The V gene's germline CDR1 is MNHEY and CDR2 SVGAGI. The CDR3 DNA reads TGTGCCAGCAAGATAATGACAGGGATCAATTCACCCCTCCACTTT. Protein product: CASKIMTGINSPLHF.

This clonotype was observed at least ten times. The chain has TRBV7-2 and TRBJ1-5; 8 bases align to TRBD1. The CDR3 runs 13 residues. In germline, CDR1 is SGHTA, CDR2 FQGNSA. Trimming cost V 5 bases and J 9 bases; bases outside gene matches: 6. DNA of the CDR3: TGTGCCAGCAGCCTGCAGGGGGCAACGCCCCAGCATTTT. As protein: CASSLQGATPQHF. Filled out from reference TRBV7-2 and TRBJ1-5, the complete variable domain reads GAGVSQSPSNKVTEKGKDVELRCDPISGHTALYWYRQSLGQGLEFLIYFQGNSAPDKSGLPSDRFSAERTGGSVSTLTIQRTQQEDSAVYLCASSLQGATPQHFGDGTRLSIL.

V and J are TRBV10-3 and TRBJ2-5, with 7 bases fitting TRBD1. CDR1 is ENHRY, CDR2 SYGVKD, per germline. The CDR3 length is 15 residues. J lost 1 base, V lost 3 bases, and 5 bases had no gene match. Written as DNA, the CDR3 is TGTGCCATCAGTGACCACCGGGACAGCCAAGAGACCCAGTACTTC. It specifies CAISDHRDSQETQYF.

This clonotype occurred a few times. This chain connects TRBV4-1 to TRBJ2-7, with 8 positions matching TRBD2. The V gene end was trimmed by 0 bases and the J gene end by 3 bases; junction bases not matched to a gene: 7. There are 16 residues in the CDR3. The V gene's germline CDR1 is MGHRA and CDR2 YSYEKL. The CDR3 loop is CASSQDSPGGNYEQYF. Written as DNA, the CDR3 is TGCGCCAGCAGCCAAGATTCTCCGGGAGGGAACTACGAGCAGTACTTC.

This clonotype was detected ten times or more. The rearrangement uses TRBV7-2 and TRBJ1-5; D remains ambiguous. Germline lookup yields CDR1 SGHTA and CDR2 FQGNSA. The CDR3 length is 13 residues. V was clipped by 4 bases and J by 4 bases, with 8 bases between them. DNA for the CDR3: TGTGCCAGCAGCTCACGAGGGAATCAGCCCCAGCATTTT. Its protein product is CASSSRGNQPQHF.

This chain links TRBV5-6 with TRBJ2-1, with unresolved D. From germline, CDR1 is SGHDT and CDR2 YYEEEE. CDR3 length equals 16 residues. V was trimmed by 0 bases and J by 4 bases, leaving 14 bases between them. CDR3 in amino acids: CASSLAPYFDYNEQFF. CDR3 sequence (DNA): TGTGCCAGCAGCTTGGCCCCCTACTTCGATTACAATGAGCAGTTCTTC.

There are a few counts of this clonotype. This chain joins TRBV7-2 and TRBJ2-2; D is undetermined. This CDR3 spans 12 amino acids. Germline assignment: CDR1 SGHTA and CDR2 FQGNSA. V lost 5 bases and J 5 bases, leaving 6 bases between the germline ends. CDR3 protein: CASSRATGELFF. DNA for the CDR3: TGTGCCAGCAGCAGAGCAACCGGGGAGCTGTTTTTT.

This clonotype was seen at least ten times. This chain connects TRBV7-8 to TRBJ1-2; D remains unclear. The germline CDR1 and CDR2 sequences are SGHVS and FQNEAQ. This CDR3 region has 20 residues. Trimming cost V 5 bases and J 0 bases, with 28 bases left between them. Here the CDR3 reads CASSPDKLTMIKRANYGYTF. CDR3 in DNA: TGTGCCAGCAGCCCCGATAAGCTTACGATGATCAAGCGGGCTAACTATGGCTACACCTTC.

V and J are TRBV7-2 and TRBJ1-2; 7 bases fit TRBD1. The length of the CDR3 is 14 residues. V gave up 1 base and J gave up 3 bases; unmatched junction bases: 2. Germline values: CDR1 SGHTA, CDR2 FQGNSA. CDR3 in amino acids: CASSLVQGDYGYTF. The CDR3 DNA follows: TGTGCCAGCAGCTTAGTTCAGGGGGACTATGGCTACACCTTC.

This clonotype was counted only a few times. The rearrangement links TRBV20-1 to TRBJ1-5; weak D call: TRBD1 (5 bases). V was cut by 1 base and J by 5 bases, with 12 bases left in between. The CDR3 covers 14 residues. Germline lookup yields CDR1 DFQATT and CDR2 SNEGSKA (reference sequence). CDR3: CSARGRDGHQPQHF. CDR3 DNA sequence: TGCAGTGCTAGAGGGAGGGACGGACATCAGCCCCAGCATTTT.

The CDR3 nucleotides read TGCAGTGCTTTAATCCCTAGTACGTGGATAAGCACAGATACGCAGTATTTT. Residues: CSALIPSTWISTDTQYF. This chain uses TRBV20-1 with TRBJ2-3; D call uncertain. The germline V and J ends were trimmed by 5 bases and 0 bases, with 21 bases remaining between them. The CDR3 has 17 residues. Germline CDR1 is DFQATT and CDR2 is SNEGSKA (reference sequence).

V usage is TRBV4-3 and J usage is TRBJ2-1; TRBD2 matches 8 bases. This CDR3 has 14 residues. After removal of 1 base from V and 6 bases from J, the junction contained 2 bases not matched to a gene. The germline CDR1 and CDR2 sequences are LGHNA and YSLEER. CDR3 in amino acids: CASSQGGTSNEQFF. CDR3 in DNA: TGCGCCAGCAGCCAAGGGGGGACTAGCAATGAGCAGTTCTTC.

The table lists this clonotype with a few counts. The chain employs TRBV20-1 and TRBJ1-1; D is unclear. The germline V gene encodes CDR1 DFQATT and CDR2 SNEGSKA (reference sequence). CDR3 length: 14 residues. Trimming removed 2 bases from V and 0 bases from J, with 10 bases in between. The CDR3 sequence: CSARMGSVNTEAFF. In DNA, the CDR3 is TGCAGTGCTAGAATGGGCTCAGTGAACACTGAAGCTTTCTTT.

This clonotype was detected only a few times. J is TRBJ2-5 and V is TRBV4-1; D gene ambiguous. Germline V gene lookup returns CDR1 MGHRA and CDR2 YSYEKL. The CDR3 runs 15 residues. V dropped 4 bases and J dropped 4 bases, with 16 bases sitting between them. CDR3 in amino acids: CASSPKFGVPETQYF. The CDR3 DNA sequence: TGCGCCAGCAGCCCCAAATTTGGAGTTCCAGAGACCCAGTACTTC.

The CDR3 is CASARGGETQYF. The CDR3 nucleotides are TGTGCCAGTGCGCGGGGCGGGGAGACCCAGTACTTC. This chain connects TRBV28 to TRBJ2-5; the D gene is possibly TRBD2 (6 bases). The CDR3 spans 12 residues. V was cut by 9 bases and J by 5 bases, with 13 bases left in between. Germline CDR1 MDHEN, CDR2 SYDVKM.

This clonotype was observed a few times. The gene calls are TRBV28 and TRBJ1-5; D is possibly TRBD1 (5 bases). The V and J ends lost 0 bases and 0 bases respectively, with 12 bases between them. The CDR3 length is 17 residues. Germline V gives CDR1 MDHEN, CDR2 SYDVKM. The CDR3 loop reads CASSLWAGNYSNQPQHF. The CDR3 DNA follows: TGTGCCAGCAGTTTATGGGCAGGGAACTATAGCAATCAGCCCCAGCATTTT.